This T cell receptor (beta chain) is from a study of cytomegalovirus exposure and HLA in healthy donors. Unrecorded immune exposures were likely, despite nominal health at sampling. Broader study findings: The number of N-insertions in an Asian-associated ancestry cluster was reportedly below the approximately 690-donor mean in a later analysis.

Primers included in the PCR were 60 Vbeta and 13 Jbeta primers. Sequencing used immunoSEQ multiplex PCR; TCRdb keeps in-frame clones, though not all of them. Of roughly 150,000 clones in the sample, about four fifths were seen once. This clone was counted only a few times. What it binds is unknown. V lost 3 bases and J lost 4; bases outside the gene matches: 11. CDR1 is SGHVS, CDR2 FQNEAQ, per germline. CDR3 length: 17 amino acids. This clonotype was obtained from a woman between 35 and 50 years old in good health and CMV-seropositive. The chain uses TRBV7-8 and TRBJ2-1; 8 bases map to TRBD2. Input material: PBMCs. The CDR3 DNA sequence: TGTGCCAGCAGCTTTTTCGCTGAGACTAGCGTTTACAATGAGCAGTTCTTC. Translation gives CASSFFAETSVYNEQFF.